The 28 T cell receptor beta chains presented below share a single source sample, sequenced in a study of blood T cells in healthy people across ages. The second PCR ran about 6 to 12 cycles with a sample-barcoded 5' primer and J-beta primers. TCRdb re-derived calls from the 5' RACE reads in MiXCR, one entry per CDR3 protein. This table holds 540,000 or so distinct CDR3 sequences, more than 20% found once. A further study also used this sample, focusing on T cells of mothers and their children.

Source material: blood. Receptors were obtained from a boy aged 10-17 years in good health.

The chain employs TRBV7-2 and TRBJ1-1; no definite D call. The V and J ends lost 3 bases and 3 bases respectively, with 20 bases between them. The germline V gene has CDR1 SGHTA and CDR2 FQGNSA. The CDR3 sequence is 17 residues long. CDR3 loop: CASSLRTSVIEDTEAFF. The CDR3 DNA sequence: TGTGCCAGCAGCTTGAGGACCTCGGTGATAGAGGACACTGAAGCTTTCTTT.

The chain joins TRBV6-5 to TRBJ1-6, with D possibly being TRBD1 (5 bases). This CDR3 is built from 15 residues. V lost 0 bases and J 6 bases, leaving 9 bases between the germline ends. Germline values: CDR1 MNHEY, CDR2 SVGAGI. CDR3 nucleotides: TGTGCCAGCAGTTACTCGGGGCAGCCTAATTCACCCCTCCACTTT. Amino acids: CASSYSGQPNSPLHF.

This clonotype was seen only a few times. The V gene is TRBV28, the J gene TRBJ2-2, with 11 positions matching TRBD2. The CDR3 has 18 amino acids. CDR1 and CDR2 (germline): MDHEN, SYDVKM. Trimming took 2 bases from V and 5 from J; bases not matched to a gene: 10. The CDR3 reads CASSLRQITSGSTGELFF. CDR3 coding DNA: TGTGCCAGCAGTTTACGCCAAATAACTAGCGGGAGTACCGGGGAGCTGTTTTTT.

The genes are TRBV4-1 and TRBJ1-4, with unresolved D. Germline V gives CDR1 MGHRA, CDR2 YSYEKL. The ends were cut back, 6 bases at V and 8 bases at J, with 16 bases in the middle. The CDR3 is made up of 14 amino acids. The CDR3 here is CASSRIGSGEKLFF. The CDR3 DNA reads TGCGCCAGCAGTCGTATCGGGAGTGGGGAAAAACTGTTTTTT.

This clonotype came up many times. This CDR3 reads CASSQDSTSGTYNEQFF. CDR3 sequence (DNA): TGTGCCAGCAGCCAAGATAGTACTAGCGGGACCTACAATGAGCAGTTCTTC. J is TRBJ2-1 and V is TRBV4-2; 10 nucleotides agree with TRBD2. CDR1 and CDR2 from the germline V gene are LGHNA and YNFKEQ. Trimming took 0 bases from V and 2 from J; bases not matched to a gene: 4. The CDR3 has 17 amino acids.

The chain couples TRBV4-3 to TRBJ2-7, with D hard to call. This CDR3 has 15 amino acids. Germline V lookup: CDR1 LGHNA, CDR2 YSLEER. Trimming shortened V by 0 bases and J by 2 bases, and 11 bases separated the two germline ends. The CDR3, as DNA: TGCGCCAGCAGCCAAGATCTTGTACAGACCTACGAGCAGTACTTC. This encodes CASSQDLVQTYEQYF.

This clonotype came up a few times. This sequence joins TRBV4-1 and TRBJ2-3; weak D call: TRBD2 (5 bases). The V and J ends lost 2 bases and 0 bases respectively, with 9 bases between them. Germline CDR1 MGHRA, CDR2 YSYEKL. This CDR3 is built from 15 residues. The CDR3 DNA follows: TGCGCCAGCAGCCAAACACGGACTAGCACAGATACGCAGTATTTT. Encoded protein: CASSQTRTSTDTQYF.

The rearrangement joins TRBV7-9 to TRBJ1-5; D might be TRBD1 (6 bases). CDR1 SEHNR and CDR2 FQNEAQ come from the germline V gene (reference sequence). The CDR3 contains 15 residues. Trimming pared 5 bases from V and 1 base from J, leaving 12 bases between. In DNA form, the CDR3 reads TGTGCCAGCAGCCTTTACCAGGGGAGCAATCAGCCCCAGCATTTT. Translated, it gives CASSLYQGSNQPQHF. Full variable domain (outside the CDR3, taken from reference TRBV7-9 and TRBJ1-5): DTGVSQNPRHKITKRGQNVTFRCDPISEHNRLYWYRQTLGQGPEFLTYFQNEAQLEKSRLLSDRFSAERPKGSFSTLEIQRTEQGDSAMYLCASSLYQGSNQPQHFGDGTRLSIL.

The chain recombines TRBV2 with TRBJ1-5; D is undetermined. This CDR3 spans 14 amino acids. Trimming cost V 3 bases and J 2 bases, with 8 bases left between them. Germline CDR1 reads SNHLY; CDR2 reads FYNNEI. CDR3 bases: TGTGCCAGCAGTGAGGAGGGTGGCAATCAGCCCCAGCATTTT. Its protein product is CASSEEGGNQPQHF.

This rearrangement joins TRBV24-1 to TRBJ2-2, with 8 bases aligning to TRBD2. The CDR3 runs 16 residues. J gave up 1 base and V 4 bases, and 4 bases lay outside the gene matches. Germline CDR1 reads KGHDR; CDR2 reads SFDVKD. CDR3 nucleotide sequence: TGTGCCACCAGTGAGGGAACTAGCGGGAACACCGGGGAGCTGTTTTTT. Translating gives CATSEGTSGNTGELFF.

This clonotype showed up just a few times. The rearrangement joins TRBV12-3 or TRBV12-4 to TRBJ2-3; 8 bases line up with TRBD2. V gave up 6 bases and J gave up 0 bases; unmatched junction bases: 11. This CDR3 is built from 17 residues. CDR3 coding DNA: TGTGCCAGCAGCTCCCGGGGTAGCGGGATCAGCACAGATACGCAGTATTTT. Residues: CASSSRGSGISTDTQYF.

This clonotype was counted between two and nine times. V usage is TRBV7-2 and J usage is TRBJ2-1, with D tentatively TRBD1 (6 bases). The J call may be in error: the DNA end matches TRBJ2-7 better. The CDR3 runs to 14 residues. The germline CDR1 and CDR2 sequences are SGHTA and FQGNSA. CDR3: CASSDVGAVGEQYF. As DNA, the CDR3 is TGTGCCAGCAGCGACGTGGGGGCTGTAGGCGAGCAGTACTTC.

The chain is built from TRBV20-1 and TRBJ2-1; 12 bases agree with TRBD2. This CDR3 spans 16 amino acids. Germline V CDR1 and CDR2: DFQATT, SNEGSKA (reference sequence). Unmatched junction bases numbered 9, after V lost 5 bases and J lost 4 bases. CDR3 protein: CSAPPPTSGGYNEQFF. CDR3 in DNA: TGCAGTGCTCCTCCCCCCACTAGCGGGGGGTACAATGAGCAGTTCTTC.

This clonotype appeared a few times. The J gene is TRBJ2-5, the V gene TRBV5-1; D gene unclear. The J call could be wrong; TRBJ2-1 is a better fit for the DNA end. The germline gives CDR1 SGHRS, CDR2 YFSETQ. The CDR3 contains 14 residues. The CDR3 DNA reads as TGCGCCAGCAGCCCGGACCTTTTGAGGAATGAGCAGTTCTTC. Its translation is CASSPDLLRNEQFF.

The chain joins TRBV20-1 to TRBJ2-7, with TRBD2 matching 10 bases. This CDR3 spans 14 amino acids. V shed 2 bases and J 6 bases; nucleotides not matched to a gene: 7. The germline V gene has CDR1 DFQATT and CDR2 SNEGSKA (reference sequence). The CDR3 here is CSARPLAGGREQYF. The CDR3 DNA sequence: TGCAGTGCTAGACCTTTAGCGGGGGGTCGCGAGCAGTACTTC.

V gene TRBV5-1 combines with J gene TRBJ2-1, with TRBD2 matching over 10 bases. The CDR3 extends over 18 amino acids. The trim removed 0 bases at V and 0 bases at J, leaving 6 bases unmatched. Per germline, CDR1 SGHRS and CDR2 YFSETQ. The CDR3 spells CASSLADSGRSSYNEQFF. The CDR3 nucleotides are TGCGCCAGCAGCTTGGCGGATAGCGGGAGGAGCTCCTACAATGAGCAGTTCTTC.

The chain has TRBV19 and TRBJ2-5; maybe TRBD1 (6 bases). V dropped 3 bases and J dropped 0 bases, with 14 bases sitting between them. The CDR3 length is 16 residues. CDR1 and CDR2 (germline): LNHDA, SQIVND (reference sequence). The CDR3 region is CASSMGWGPNQETQYF. DNA for the CDR3: TGTGCCAGTAGTATGGGTTGGGGGCCGAACCAAGAGACCCAGTACTTC.

This clonotype was detected a few times. The chain is built from TRBV28 and TRBJ1-2; perhaps TRBD1 as D (5 bases). The germline V gene has CDR1 MDHEN and CDR2 SYDVKM. CDR3 length: 13 residues. V lost 3 bases and J 3 bases, leaving 8 bases between the germline ends. The CDR3 sequence: CASSLGVHYGYTF. The CDR3 nucleotides are TGTGCCAGCAGTTTGGGGGTACACTATGGCTACACCTTC.

The V gene is TRBV7-2, the J gene TRBJ2-1, with D possibly being TRBD1 (6 bases). The ends were cut back, 6 bases at V and 5 bases at J, with 20 bases in the middle. The germline V gene has CDR1 SGHTA and CDR2 FQGNSA. CDR3 length: 16 residues. The CDR3 spells CASSPQGLIGNNEQFF. The CDR3 DNA sequence: TGTGCCAGCAGTCCCCAGGGGCTGATCGGGAACAATGAGCAGTTCTTC. Combining the CDR3 with reference TRBV7-2 and TRBJ2-1 gives the whole variable domain GAGVSQSPSNKVTEKGKDVELRCDPISGHTALYWYRQSLGQGLEFLIYFQGNSAPDKSGLPSDRFSAERTGGSVSTLTIQRTQQEDSAVYLCASSPQGLIGNNEQFFGPGTRLTVL.

The table lists this clonotype with a few counts. In nucleotides, the CDR3 is TGTGCCAGCAGTTTCGACAGGGTCTCCTACGAGCAGTACTTC. Its protein is CASSFDRVSYEQYF. The chain couples TRBV6-6 to TRBJ2-7; 7 bases line up with TRBD1. The V gene end was trimmed by 4 bases and the J gene end by 0 bases; junction bases not matched to a gene: 3. CDR1 and CDR2 from the germline V gene are MNHNY and SVGAGI (reference sequence). CDR3 size: 14 residues.

This clonotype has a handful of counts. This chain joins TRBV5-1 and TRBJ2-7; either TRBD1 or TRBD2 may fit D (5 bases each). Trimming removed 0 bases at V and 2 bases at J, with 12 bases between. The V gene's germline CDR1 is SGHRS and CDR2 YFSETQ. The CDR3 extends over 15 amino acids. CDR3 residues: CASSLAPGPTYEQYF. The CDR3 DNA reads as TGCGCCAGCAGCTTGGCCCCGGGACCTACCTACGAGCAGTACTTC.

This clonotype occurred a few times. This sequence joins TRBV7-9 and TRBJ2-1; D is perhaps TRBD1 or TRBD2 (5 bases each). V lost 1 base to trimming and J lost 6 bases, with 10 bases between them. The V gene's germline CDR1 is SEHNR and CDR2 FQNEAQ (reference sequence). The CDR3 has 14 residues. The CDR3 region is CASSLGGNVNEQFF. The CDR3 DNA follows: TGTGCCAGCAGCTTAGGGGGGAACGTCAATGAGCAGTTCTTC.

This clonotype was seen many times. The gene calls are TRBV24-1 and TRBJ2-5; D call uncertain. The CDR3 contains 14 residues. V was shortened by 3 bases and J by 0 bases, with 7 bases between the two germline ends. Germline CDR1 KGHDR, CDR2 SFDVKD. The CDR3: CATSDQGHQETQYF. The CDR3 nucleotides are TGTGCCACCAGTGATCAAGGCCACCAAGAGACCCAGTACTTC.

This chain connects TRBV12-3 or TRBV12-4 to TRBJ2-5; 11 nucleotides agree with TRBD2. The CDR3 has 19 amino acids. V shed 5 bases and J 5 bases; nucleotides not matched to a gene: 19. This CDR3 reads CASSPLKPRLAGNLETQYF. CDR3 in DNA: TGTGCCAGCAGTCCGTTAAAGCCCCGACTAGCGGGAAATCTTGAGACCCAGTACTTC.

This clonotype turned up a few times. V is TRBV29-1 and J is TRBJ1-1; unclear D gene. Germline assignment: CDR1 SQVTM and CDR2 ANQGSEA. With 5 bases removed from V and 0 bases from J, the gap between germline ends came to 10 bases. The CDR3 consists of 13 residues. This CDR3 reads CSVRPRLNTEAFF. The CDR3, as DNA: TGCAGCGTTAGACCCCGGTTGAACACTGAAGCTTTCTTT.

This clonotype was picked up a small number of times. The genes are TRBV4-2 and TRBJ1-4; D gene ambiguous. V lost 0 bases, J lost 4 bases, and 9 bases lay in between. Germline CDR1 is LGHNA and CDR2 is YNFKEQ. The CDR3 extends over 15 amino acids. CDR3 residues: CASSQEGSNNEKLFF. The CDR3 DNA reads as TGTGCCAGCAGCCAAGAAGGGTCAAATAATGAAAAACTGTTTTTT.

The chain has TRBV20-1 and TRBJ2-7; 11 bases align to TRBD2. V lost 5 bases to trimming and J lost 2 bases; unmatched junction nucleotides: 8. Per the germline V gene, CDR1 is DFQATT and CDR2 is SNEGSKA (reference sequence). CDR3 length: 15 amino acids. CDR3 nucleotide sequence: TGCAGTGCTTTACGTGGGACTAGCGGAGCCTACGAGCAGTACTTC. Protein sequence: CSALRGTSGAYEQYF.

This clonotype was picked up a small number of times. V and J are TRBV28 and TRBJ1-4, with a possible D match to TRBD1 (5 bases). There are 14 residues in the CDR3. Germline assignment: CDR1 MDHEN and CDR2 SYDVKM. Between the trimmed V and J ends, which lost 8 bases and 0 bases, there was a span of 10 bases. The CDR3 reads CASQDTATNEKLFF. The CDR3 coding sequence is TGTGCCAGCCAGGACACTGCAACTAATGAAAAACTGTTTTTT.